The entry that follows covers one TCR beta chain sequence. There are 19 residues in the CDR3. The ends lost 1 base at V and 2 bases at J; junction bases unmatched: 13. Germline-derived CDR1 and CDR2 are SGHAT and FQNNGV. The entry originates in a study of CD8 T cells in Susac syndrome. When the RNA was reverse transcribed, random hexamers were used with an input of roughly 0.45 to 1 ug. TCRdb passed the immunoSEQ multiplex PCR reads through MiXCR, listing each CDR3 protein once. The sample lists roughly 80,000 distinct CDR3 sequences; 94% were seen once. Input material: CD8+ T cells from PBMCs. The source is a human donor with Susac syndrome. This rearrangement joins TRBV11-2 to TRBJ2-3, with 9 nucleotides matching TRBD2. The CDR3 protein is CASSLVRLLGLAATDTQYF. The CDR3 DNA sequence: TGTGCCAGCAGCTTAGTAAGATTATTGGGACTAGCCGCCACAGATACGCAGTATTTT.